This is a list of T cell receptor beta chains from one sample in a study of shared clonotypes between healthy human individuals. Sequencing used immunoSEQ multiplex PCR; TCRdb keeps in-frame clones, though not all of them. The sample records about 2.2 million clones, approximately 92% being singletons. The sequencing input was naive CD8+ T cells from PBMCs. The receptors were sampled from a young man in good health. Some clones in this sample may be carry-over from other donors' samples. CDR3s include the opening cysteine and the closing phenylalanine or tryptophan. The D gene is left open where the match is weak. Expanded clones are given a class, and other clones once, few, many or no size at all.

d_call	cdr3_length	v_call	j_call	clone_size	cdr3_aa	cdr3_nt
-	15	TRBV9	TRBJ1-4	-	CASSVTDLGGEKLFF	TGTGCCAGCAGCGTTACGGACCTTGGAGGAGAAAAACTGTTTTTT
TRBD1	14	TRBV7-9	TRBJ2-4	once	CASSPPTGENIQYF	TGTGCCAGCAGCCCCCCGACAGGGGAAAACATTCAGTACTTC
TRBD1	13	TRBV29-1	TRBJ1-2	-	CSALGQGVYGYTF	TGCAGCGCCCTGGGACAGGGGGTCTATGGCTACACCTTC
-	14	TRBV13	TRBJ2-7	-	CASSLEISGREQYF	TGTGCCAGCAGCTTAGAAATCTCAGGGCGCGAGCAGTACTTC
-	13	TRBV30	TRBJ1-1	-	CAWSVVLYTEAFF	TGTGCCTGGAGTGTCGTCCTCTACACTGAAGCTTTCTTT
-	15	TRBV5-5	TRBJ2-7	-	CASSLPQGSGYEQYF	TGTGCCAGCAGCTTGCCCCAGGGGTCCGGCTACGAGCAGTACTTC
-	14	TRBV15	TRBJ2-7	-	CATSLGSGSYEQYF	TGTGCCACCAGCTTGGGATCGGGCTCCTACGAGCAGTACTTC
-	14	TRBV28	TRBJ1-1	-	CASSYRTANTEAFF	TGTGCCAGCAGTTACCGGACAGCCAACACTGAAGCTTTCTTT
-	13	TRBV29-1	TRBJ1-2	-	CSVRTGLNYGYTF	TGCAGCGTGCGGACGGGGCTTAACTATGGCTACACCTTC
TRBD1	16	TRBV5-6	TRBJ1-1	-	CASSSPSGTGVTEAFF	TGTGCCAGCAGCTCTCCCTCCGGGACAGGGGTCACTGAAGCTTTCTTT
TRBD2	18	TRBV14	TRBJ2-5	-	CASSQDGTSGRLRETQYF	TGTGCCAGCAGCCAAGATGGGACTAGCGGGAGACTCAGAGAGACCCAGTACTTC
-	12	TRBV2	TRBJ2-7	once	CASRPQPYEQYF	TGTGCCAGCAGGCCACAGCCATACGAGCAGTACTTC
TRBD1	16	TRBV5-6	TRBJ1-1	-	CASSGGQGLLTAEAFF	TGTGCCAGCAGCGGGGGACAGGGCCTGCTTACAGCTGAAGCTTTCTTT
-	15	TRBV5-4	TRBJ2-7	-	CASSLEPPSSGEQYF	TGTGCCAGCAGCTTGGAGCCCCCTAGTTCCGGCGAGCAGTACTTC
-	17	TRBV28	TRBJ2-7	-	CASSSLPRATLVDEQYF	TGTGCCAGCAGTTCGCTACCGAGGGCCACCCTTGTGGACGAGCAGTACTTC
-	15	TRBV5-6	TRBJ2-7	-	CASSLAPRSLYEQYF	TGTGCCAGCAGCTTGGCTCCGAGAAGCCTTTACGAGCAGTACTTC
-	14	TRBV9	TRBJ1-1	-	CASSAPQGGTEAFF	TGTGCCAGCAGCGCCCCGCAAGGGGGCACTGAAGCTTTCTTT
-	15	TRBV7-9	TRBJ2-5	-	CASSLPWTSQETQYF	TGTGCCAGCAGCTTACCGTGGACTTCACAAGAGACCCAGTACTTC
-	16	TRBV5-6	TRBJ2-1	-	CASSTWWRDNYNEQFF	TGTGCCAGCAGCACCTGGTGGAGGGATAATTACAATGAGCAGTTCTTC
-	14	TRBV6-5	TRBJ2-7	-	CASSYSGESYEQYF	TGTGCCAGCAGTTACTCTGGGGAATCCTACGAGCAGTACTTC
-	17	TRBV7-2	TRBJ2-4	-	CASSLVARQVAKNIQYF	TGTGCCAGCAGCTTAGTGGCCAGACAGGTGGCCAAAAACATTCAGTACTTC
-	14	TRBV7-9	TRBJ1-2	-	CASSPSGPSAGYTF	TGTGCCAGCAGCCCATCCGGGCCGAGCGCTGGCTACACCTTC